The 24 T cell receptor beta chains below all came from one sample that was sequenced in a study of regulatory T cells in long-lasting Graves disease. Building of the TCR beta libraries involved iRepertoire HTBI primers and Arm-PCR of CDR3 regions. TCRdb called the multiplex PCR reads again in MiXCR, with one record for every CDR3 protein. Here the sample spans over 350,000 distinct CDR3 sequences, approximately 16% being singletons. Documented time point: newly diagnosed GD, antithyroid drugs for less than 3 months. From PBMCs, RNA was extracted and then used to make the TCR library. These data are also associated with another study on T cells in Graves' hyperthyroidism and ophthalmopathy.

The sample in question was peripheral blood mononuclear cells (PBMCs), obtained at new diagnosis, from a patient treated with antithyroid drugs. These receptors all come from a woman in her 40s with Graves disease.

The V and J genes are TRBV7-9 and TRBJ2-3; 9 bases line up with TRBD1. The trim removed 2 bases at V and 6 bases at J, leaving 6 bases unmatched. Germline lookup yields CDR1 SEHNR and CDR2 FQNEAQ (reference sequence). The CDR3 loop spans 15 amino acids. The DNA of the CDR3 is TGTGCCAGCAGCTTATGGGACAGGGATACCGATACGCAGTATTTT. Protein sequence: CASSLWDRDTDTQYF.

CDR3 residues: CATSTRLAGPQETQYF. The CDR3 DNA follows: TGTGCCACCAGCACCCGACTAGCGGGACCCCAAGAGACCCAGTACTTC. This chain uses TRBV15 with TRBJ2-5; 11 positions match TRBD2. Germline V lookup: CDR1 LNHNV, CDR2 YYDKDF (reference sequence). This CDR3 is 16 amino acids long. With V trimmed by 4 bases and J by 1 base, 5 bases remained unmatched.

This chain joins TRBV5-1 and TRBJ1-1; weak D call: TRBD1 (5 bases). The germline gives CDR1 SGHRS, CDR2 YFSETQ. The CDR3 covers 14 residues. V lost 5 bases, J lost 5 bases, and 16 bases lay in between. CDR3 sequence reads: CASRPGGGGTEAFF. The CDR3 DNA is TGCGCCAGCAGACCCGGCGGCGGGGGAACTGAAGCTTTCTTT. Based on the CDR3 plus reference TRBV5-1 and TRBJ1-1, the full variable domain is KAGVTQTPRYLIKTRGQQVTLSCSPISGHRSVSWYQQTPGQGLQFLFEYFSETQRNKGNFPGRFSGRQFSNSRSEMNVSTLELGDSALYLCASRPGGGGTEAFFGQGTRLTVV.

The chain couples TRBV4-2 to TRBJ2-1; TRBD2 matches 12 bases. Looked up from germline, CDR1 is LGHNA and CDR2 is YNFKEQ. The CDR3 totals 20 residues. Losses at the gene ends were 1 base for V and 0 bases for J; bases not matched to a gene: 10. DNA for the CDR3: TGTGCCAGCAGCCAAGTACTAGCGGGAGGCACCTACAGCTCCTACAATGAGCAGTTCTTC. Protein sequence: CASSQVLAGGTYSSYNEQFF.

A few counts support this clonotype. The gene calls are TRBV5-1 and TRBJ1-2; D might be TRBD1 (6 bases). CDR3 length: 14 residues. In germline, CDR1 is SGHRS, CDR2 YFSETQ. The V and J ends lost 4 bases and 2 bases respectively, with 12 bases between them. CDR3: CASSAGQLNYGYTF. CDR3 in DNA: TGCGCCAGCAGCGCCGGACAGTTGAACTATGGCTACACCTTC.

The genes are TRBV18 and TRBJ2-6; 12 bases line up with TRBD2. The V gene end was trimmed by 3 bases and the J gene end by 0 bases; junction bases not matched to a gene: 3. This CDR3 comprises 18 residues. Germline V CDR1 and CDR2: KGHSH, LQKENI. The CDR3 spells CASSPGLAGPSGANVLTF. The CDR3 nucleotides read TGTGCCAGCTCACCGGGACTAGCGGGCCCCTCTGGGGCCAACGTCCTGACTTTC.

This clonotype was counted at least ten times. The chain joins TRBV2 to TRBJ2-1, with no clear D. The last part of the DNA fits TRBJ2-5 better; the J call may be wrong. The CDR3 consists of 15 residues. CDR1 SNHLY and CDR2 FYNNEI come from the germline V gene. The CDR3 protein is CASRVLIGSQETQYF. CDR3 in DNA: TGTGCCAGCAGGGTCTTGATCGGCTCGCAAGAGACCCAGTACTTC.

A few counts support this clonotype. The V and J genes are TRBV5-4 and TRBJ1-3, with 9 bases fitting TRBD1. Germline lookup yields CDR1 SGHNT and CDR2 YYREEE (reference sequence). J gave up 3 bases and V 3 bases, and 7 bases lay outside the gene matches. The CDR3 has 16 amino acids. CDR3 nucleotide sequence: TGTGCCAGCAGCTCAACCGGGACAGGGATTGGAAACACCATATATTTT. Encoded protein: CASSSTGTGIGNTIYF.

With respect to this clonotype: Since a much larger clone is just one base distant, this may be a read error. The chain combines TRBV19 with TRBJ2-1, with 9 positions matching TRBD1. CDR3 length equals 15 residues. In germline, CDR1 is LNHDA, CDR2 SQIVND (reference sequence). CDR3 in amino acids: CASSMRTGASNEQSF. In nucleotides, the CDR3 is TGTGCCAGTAGTATGAGGACAGGGGCAAGCAATGAGCAGTCCTTC.

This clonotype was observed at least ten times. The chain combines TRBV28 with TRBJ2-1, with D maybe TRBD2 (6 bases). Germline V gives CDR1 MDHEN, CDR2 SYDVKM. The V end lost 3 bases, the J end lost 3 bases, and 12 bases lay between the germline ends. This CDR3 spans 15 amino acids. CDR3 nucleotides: TGTGCCAGCAGTTTTATGACTAGGGGCTACAATGAGCAGTTCTTC. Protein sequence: CASSFMTRGYNEQFF.

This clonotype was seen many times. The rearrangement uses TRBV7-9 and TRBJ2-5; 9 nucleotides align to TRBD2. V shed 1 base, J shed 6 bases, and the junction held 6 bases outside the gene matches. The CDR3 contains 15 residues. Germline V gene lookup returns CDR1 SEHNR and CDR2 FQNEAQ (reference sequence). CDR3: CASSLVSGSRKTQYF. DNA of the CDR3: TGTGCCAGCAGCTTAGTTAGCGGGAGCAGGAAGACCCAGTACTTC. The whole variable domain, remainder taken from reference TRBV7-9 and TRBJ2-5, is DTGVSQNPRHKITKRGQNVTFRCDPISEHNRLYWYRQTLGQGPEFLTYFQNEAQLEKSRLLSDRFSAERPKGSFSTLEIQRTEQGDSAMYLCASSLVSGSRKTQYFGPGTRLLVL.

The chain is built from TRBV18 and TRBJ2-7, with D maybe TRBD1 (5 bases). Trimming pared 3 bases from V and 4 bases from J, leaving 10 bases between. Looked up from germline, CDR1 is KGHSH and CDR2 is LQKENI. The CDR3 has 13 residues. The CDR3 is CASSPQTDYEQYV. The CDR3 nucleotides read TGTGCCAGCTCACCCCAGACAGATTACGAGCAGTACGTC.

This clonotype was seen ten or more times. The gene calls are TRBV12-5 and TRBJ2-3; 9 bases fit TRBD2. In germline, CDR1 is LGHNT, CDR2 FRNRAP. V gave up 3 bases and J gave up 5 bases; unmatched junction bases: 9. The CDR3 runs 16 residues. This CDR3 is CASGFLLREGLDTQYF. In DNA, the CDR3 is TGTGCTAGTGGTTTTTTGTTGCGGGAGGGCTTAGATACGCAGTATTTT.

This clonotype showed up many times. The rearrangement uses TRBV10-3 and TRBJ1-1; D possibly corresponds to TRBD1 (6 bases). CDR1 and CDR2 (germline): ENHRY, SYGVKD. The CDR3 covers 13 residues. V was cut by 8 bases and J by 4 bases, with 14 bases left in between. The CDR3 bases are TGTGCCATCTCAACGCAACAGGGCACTGAAGCTTTCTTT. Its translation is CAISTQQGTEAFF.

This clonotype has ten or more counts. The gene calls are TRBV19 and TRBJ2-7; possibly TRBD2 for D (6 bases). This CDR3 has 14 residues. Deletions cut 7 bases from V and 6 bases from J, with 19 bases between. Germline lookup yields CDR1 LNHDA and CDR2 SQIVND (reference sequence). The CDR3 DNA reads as TGTGCCAGTAAACCCACTAGCAACTCCCTCGAGCAGTACTTC. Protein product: CASKPTSNSLEQYF.

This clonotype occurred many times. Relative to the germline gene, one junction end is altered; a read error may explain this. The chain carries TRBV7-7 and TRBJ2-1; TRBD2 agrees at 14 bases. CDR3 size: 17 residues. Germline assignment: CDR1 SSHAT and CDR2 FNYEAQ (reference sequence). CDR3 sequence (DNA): TGTGCTAGCAGCCTCAGACTAGCGGGAGGGCCATACAATGAGCAGTTCTTC. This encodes CASSLRLAGGPYNEQFF.

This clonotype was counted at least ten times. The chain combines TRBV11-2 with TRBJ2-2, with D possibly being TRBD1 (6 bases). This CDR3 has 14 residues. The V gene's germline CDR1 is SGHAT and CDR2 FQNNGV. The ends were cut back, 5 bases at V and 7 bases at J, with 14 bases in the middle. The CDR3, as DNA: TGTGCCAGCAGCATATTACAGGGAGACGGGGAGCTGTTTTTT. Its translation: CASSILQGDGELFF.

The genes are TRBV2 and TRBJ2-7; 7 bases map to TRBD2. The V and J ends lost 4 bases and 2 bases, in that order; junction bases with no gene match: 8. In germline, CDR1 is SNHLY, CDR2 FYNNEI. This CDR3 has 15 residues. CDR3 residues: CASSGRLADPYEQYF. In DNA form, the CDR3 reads TGTGCCAGCAGTGGGCGGCTAGCGGACCCCTACGAGCAGTACTTC.

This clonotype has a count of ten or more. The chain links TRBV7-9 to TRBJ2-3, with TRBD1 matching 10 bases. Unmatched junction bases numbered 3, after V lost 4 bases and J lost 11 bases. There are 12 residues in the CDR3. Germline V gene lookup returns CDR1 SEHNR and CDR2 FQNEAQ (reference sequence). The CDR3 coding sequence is TGTGCCAGCAGCTCGACAGGGGGCGGGCAGTATTTT. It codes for CASSSTGGGQYF.

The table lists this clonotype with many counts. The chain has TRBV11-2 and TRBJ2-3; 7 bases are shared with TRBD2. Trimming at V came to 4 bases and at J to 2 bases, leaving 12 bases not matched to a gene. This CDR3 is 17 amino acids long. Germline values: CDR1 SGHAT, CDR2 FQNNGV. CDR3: CASSSAGDYIHTDTQYF. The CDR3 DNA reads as TGTGCCAGCAGCTCTGCGGGAGACTACATCCACACAGATACGCAGTATTTT.

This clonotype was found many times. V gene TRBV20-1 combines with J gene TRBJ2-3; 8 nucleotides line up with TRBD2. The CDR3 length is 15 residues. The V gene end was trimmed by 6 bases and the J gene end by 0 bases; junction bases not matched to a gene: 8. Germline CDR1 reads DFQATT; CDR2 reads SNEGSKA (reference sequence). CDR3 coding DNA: TGCAGTGCCCTCCCTTCGGGGGGGAGCACAGATACGCAGTATTTT. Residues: CSALPSGGSTDTQYF.

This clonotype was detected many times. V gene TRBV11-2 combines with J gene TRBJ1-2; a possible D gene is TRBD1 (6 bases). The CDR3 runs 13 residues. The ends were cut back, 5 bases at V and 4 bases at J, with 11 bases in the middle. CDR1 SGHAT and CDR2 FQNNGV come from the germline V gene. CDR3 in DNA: TGTGCCAGCAGCCACGGGACAAGCTATGGCTACACCTTC. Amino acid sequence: CASSHGTSYGYTF.

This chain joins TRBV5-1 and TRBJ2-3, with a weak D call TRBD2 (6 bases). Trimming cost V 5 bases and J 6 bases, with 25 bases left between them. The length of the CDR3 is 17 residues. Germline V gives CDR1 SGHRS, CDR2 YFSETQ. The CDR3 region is CASSFGLREYHNDTQYF. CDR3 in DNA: TGCGCCAGCAGTTTTGGACTCCGGGAGTATCACAACGATACGCAGTATTTT.

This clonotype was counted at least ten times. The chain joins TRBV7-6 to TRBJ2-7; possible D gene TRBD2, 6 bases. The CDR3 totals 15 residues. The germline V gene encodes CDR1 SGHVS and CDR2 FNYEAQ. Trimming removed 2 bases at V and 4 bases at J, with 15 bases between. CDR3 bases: TGTGCCAGCAGCTTACAAGAGGGAAGCGGGTACGAGCAGTACTTC. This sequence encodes CASSLQEGSGYEQYF.